Given below is one T cell receptor (beta chain) in context. The protocol was immunoSEQ multiplex PCR, while the TCRdb copy is restricted to in-frame clones and leaves out a portion. The table shows over 15,000 clones, with less than 85% occurring only once. The data are from a study of PD-1 and CTLA-4 blockade in melanoma. Germline V gives CDR1 MGHRA, CDR2 YSYEKL. V was clipped by 1 base and J by 8 bases, with 12 bases between them. CDR3 length: 14 residues. The chain joins TRBV4-1 to TRBJ2-1; possibly TRBD2 for D (6 bases). The material sequenced was CD8+ T cells from peripheral blood, taken from a patient given anti-PD-1 treatment. The receptor comes from a human donor with melanoma. CDR3 DNA: TGCGCCAGCAGCCAAGGACTAGTTATCGATGAGCAGTTCTTC. Protein product: CASSQGLVIDEQFF.